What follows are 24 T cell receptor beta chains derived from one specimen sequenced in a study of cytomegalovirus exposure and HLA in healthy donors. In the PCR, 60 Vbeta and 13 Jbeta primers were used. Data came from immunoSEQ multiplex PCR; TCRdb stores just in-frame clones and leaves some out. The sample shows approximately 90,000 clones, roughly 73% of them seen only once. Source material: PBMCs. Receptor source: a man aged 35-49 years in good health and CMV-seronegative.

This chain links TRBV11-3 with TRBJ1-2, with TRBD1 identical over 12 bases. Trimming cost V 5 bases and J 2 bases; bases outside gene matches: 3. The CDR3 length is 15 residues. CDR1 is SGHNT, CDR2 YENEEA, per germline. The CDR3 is CASSPGTGGNYGYTF. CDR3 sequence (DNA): TGTGCCAGCAGCCCTGGGACAGGGGGCAACTATGGCTACACCTTC.

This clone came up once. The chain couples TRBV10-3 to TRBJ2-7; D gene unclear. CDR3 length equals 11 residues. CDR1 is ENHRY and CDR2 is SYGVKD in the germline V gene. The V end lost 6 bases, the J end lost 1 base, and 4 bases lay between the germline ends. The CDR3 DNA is TGTGCCATCAGCCAATCCTACGAGCAGTACTTC. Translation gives CAISQSYEQYF.

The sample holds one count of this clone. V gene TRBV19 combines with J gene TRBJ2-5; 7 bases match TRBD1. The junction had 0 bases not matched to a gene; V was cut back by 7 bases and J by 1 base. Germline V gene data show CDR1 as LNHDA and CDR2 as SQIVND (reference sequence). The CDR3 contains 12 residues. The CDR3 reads CASTGGQETQYF. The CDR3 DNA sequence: TGTGCCAGTACAGGGGGCCAAGAGACCCAGTACTTC.

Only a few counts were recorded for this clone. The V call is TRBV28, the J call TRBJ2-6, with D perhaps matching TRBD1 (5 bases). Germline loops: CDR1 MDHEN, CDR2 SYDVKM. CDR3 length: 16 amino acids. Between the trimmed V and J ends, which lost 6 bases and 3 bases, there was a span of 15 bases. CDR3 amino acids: CASSSQGTFGANVLTF. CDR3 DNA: TGTGCCAGCAGCTCCCAGGGAACTTTTGGGGCCAACGTCCTGACTTTC.

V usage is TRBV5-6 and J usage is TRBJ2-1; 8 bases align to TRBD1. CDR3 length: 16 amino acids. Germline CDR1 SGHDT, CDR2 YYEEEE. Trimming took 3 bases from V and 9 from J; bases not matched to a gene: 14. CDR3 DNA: TGTGCCAGCAGCTATCGGGACAGGTGGGCCCGGGGTGAGCAGTTCTTC. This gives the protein CASSYRDRWARGEQFF.

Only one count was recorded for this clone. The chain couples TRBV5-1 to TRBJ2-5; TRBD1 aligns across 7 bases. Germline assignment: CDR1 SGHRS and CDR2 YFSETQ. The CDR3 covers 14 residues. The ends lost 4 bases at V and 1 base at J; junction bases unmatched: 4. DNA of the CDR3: TGCGCCAGCAGCCCCCGGGACAGCCAAGAGACCCAGTACTTC. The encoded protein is CASSPRDSQETQYF.

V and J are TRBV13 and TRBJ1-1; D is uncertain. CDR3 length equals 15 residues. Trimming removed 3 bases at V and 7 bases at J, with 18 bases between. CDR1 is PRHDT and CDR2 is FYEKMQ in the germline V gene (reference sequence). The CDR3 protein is CASSFDEEDGSEAFF. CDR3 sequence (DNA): TGTGCCAGCAGCTTCGATGAGGAAGACGGGAGTGAAGCTTTCTTT.

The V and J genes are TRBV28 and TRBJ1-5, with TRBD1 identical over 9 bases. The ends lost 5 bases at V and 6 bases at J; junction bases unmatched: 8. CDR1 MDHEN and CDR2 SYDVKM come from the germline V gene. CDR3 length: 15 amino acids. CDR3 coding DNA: TGTGCCAGCAGTGAAGGACAGGGGAGGGTTCAGCCCCAGCATTTT. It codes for CASSEGQGRVQPQHF.

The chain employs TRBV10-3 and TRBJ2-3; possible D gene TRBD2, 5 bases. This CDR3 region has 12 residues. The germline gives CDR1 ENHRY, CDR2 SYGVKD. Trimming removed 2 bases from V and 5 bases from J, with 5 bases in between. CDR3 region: CAISERGDTQYF. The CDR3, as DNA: TGTGCCATCAGTGAGCGGGGAGATACGCAGTATTTT.

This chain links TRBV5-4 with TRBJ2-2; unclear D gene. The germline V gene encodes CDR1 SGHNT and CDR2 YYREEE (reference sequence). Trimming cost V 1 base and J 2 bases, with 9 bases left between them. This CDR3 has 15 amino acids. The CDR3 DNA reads TGTGCCAGCAGCTTGCCGTGGCCCAACACCGGGGAGCTGTTTTTT. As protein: CASSLPWPNTGELFF. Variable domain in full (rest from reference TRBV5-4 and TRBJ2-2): ETGVTQSPTHLIKTRGQQVTLRCSSQSGHNTVSWYQQALGQGPQFIFQYYREEENGRGNFPPRFSGLQFPNYSSELNVNALELDDSALYLCASSLPWPNTGELFFGEGSRLTVL.

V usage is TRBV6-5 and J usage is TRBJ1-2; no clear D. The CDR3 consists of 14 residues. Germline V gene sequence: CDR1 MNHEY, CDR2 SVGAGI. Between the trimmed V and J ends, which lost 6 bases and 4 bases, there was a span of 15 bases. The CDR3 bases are TGTGCCAGCAGGCGAGGTGTCGGGTCCTATGGCTACACCTTC. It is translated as CASRRGVGSYGYTF.

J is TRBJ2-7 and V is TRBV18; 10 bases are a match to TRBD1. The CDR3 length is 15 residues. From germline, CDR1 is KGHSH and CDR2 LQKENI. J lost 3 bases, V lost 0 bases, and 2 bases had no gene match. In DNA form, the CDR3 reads TGTGCCAGCTCACCACCGGGACAGGGGTTCTACGAGCAGTACTTC. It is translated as CASSPPGQGFYEQYF.

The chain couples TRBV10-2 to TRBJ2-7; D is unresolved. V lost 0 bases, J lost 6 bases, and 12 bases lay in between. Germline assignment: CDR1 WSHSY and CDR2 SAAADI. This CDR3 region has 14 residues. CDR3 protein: CASSESSVRGEQYF. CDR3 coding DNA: TGCGCCAGCAGTGAGTCTTCGGTCCGCGGCGAGCAGTACTTC.

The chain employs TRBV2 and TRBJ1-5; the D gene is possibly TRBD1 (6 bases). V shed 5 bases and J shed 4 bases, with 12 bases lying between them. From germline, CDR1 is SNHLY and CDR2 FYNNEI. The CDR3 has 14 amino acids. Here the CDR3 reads CASSILQGNQPQHF. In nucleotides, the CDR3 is TGTGCCAGCAGTATCTTACAGGGAAATCAGCCCCAGCATTTT.

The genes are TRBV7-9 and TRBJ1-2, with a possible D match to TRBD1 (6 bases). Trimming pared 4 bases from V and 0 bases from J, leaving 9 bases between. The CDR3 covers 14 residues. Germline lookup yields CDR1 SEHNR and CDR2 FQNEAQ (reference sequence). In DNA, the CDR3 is TGTGCCAGCAGCTCAACAGGGACTAACTATGGCTACACCTTC. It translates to CASSSTGTNYGYTF.

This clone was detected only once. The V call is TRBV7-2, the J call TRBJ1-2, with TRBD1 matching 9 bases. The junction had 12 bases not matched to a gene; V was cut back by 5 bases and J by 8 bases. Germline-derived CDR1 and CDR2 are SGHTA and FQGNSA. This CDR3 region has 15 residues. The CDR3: CASSPQGDRGDGYTF. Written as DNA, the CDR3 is TGTGCCAGCAGCCCCCAGGGCGACAGGGGGGACGGCTACACCTTC.

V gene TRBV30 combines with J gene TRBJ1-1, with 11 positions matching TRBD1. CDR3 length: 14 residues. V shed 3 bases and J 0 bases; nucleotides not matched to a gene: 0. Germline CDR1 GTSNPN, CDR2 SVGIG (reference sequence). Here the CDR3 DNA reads TGTGCCTGGAGGGGACAGGGGGTGAACACTGAAGCTTTCTTT. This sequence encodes CAWRGQGVNTEAFF.

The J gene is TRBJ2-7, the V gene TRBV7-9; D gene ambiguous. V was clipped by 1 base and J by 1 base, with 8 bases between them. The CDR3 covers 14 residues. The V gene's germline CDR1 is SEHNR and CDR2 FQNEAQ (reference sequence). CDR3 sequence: CASSLGQNSYEQYF. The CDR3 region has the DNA TGTGCCAGCAGCTTAGGCCAGAATTCCTACGAGCAGTACTTC.

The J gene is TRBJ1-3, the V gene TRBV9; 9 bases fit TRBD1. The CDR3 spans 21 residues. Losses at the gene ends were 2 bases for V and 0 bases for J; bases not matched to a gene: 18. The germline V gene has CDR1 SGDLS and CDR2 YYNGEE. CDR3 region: CASSVAPFPGQGRSSGNTIYF. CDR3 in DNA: TGTGCCAGCAGCGTCGCCCCCTTCCCGGGACAGGGTAGGAGCTCTGGAAACACCATATATTTT.

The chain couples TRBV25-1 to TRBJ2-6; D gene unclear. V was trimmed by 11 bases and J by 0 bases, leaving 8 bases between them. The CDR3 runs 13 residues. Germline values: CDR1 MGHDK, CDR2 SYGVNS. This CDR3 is CAGSSSGANVLTF. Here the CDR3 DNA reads TGTGCCGGATCTAGCTCTGGGGCCAACGTCCTGACTTTC.

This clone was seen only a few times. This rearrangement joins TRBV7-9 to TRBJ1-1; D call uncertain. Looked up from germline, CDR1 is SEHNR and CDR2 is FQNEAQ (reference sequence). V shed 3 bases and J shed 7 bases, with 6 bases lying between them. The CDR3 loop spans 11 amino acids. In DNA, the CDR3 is TGTGCCAGCAGCTTGGCAGTTGAAGCTTTCTTT. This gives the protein CASSLAVEAFF.

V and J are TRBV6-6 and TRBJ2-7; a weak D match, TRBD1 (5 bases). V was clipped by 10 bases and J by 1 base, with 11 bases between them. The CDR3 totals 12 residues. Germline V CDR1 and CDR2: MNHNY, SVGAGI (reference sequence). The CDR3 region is CATAQGSYEQYF. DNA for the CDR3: TGTGCCACCGCCCAGGGATCCTACGAGCAGTACTTC.

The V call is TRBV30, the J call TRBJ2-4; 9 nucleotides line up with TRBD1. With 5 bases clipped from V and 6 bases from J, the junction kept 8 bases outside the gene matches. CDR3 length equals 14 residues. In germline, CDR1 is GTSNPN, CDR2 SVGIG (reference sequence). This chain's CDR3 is CAWPWKGQGNIQYF. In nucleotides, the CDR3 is TGTGCCTGGCCCTGGAAGGGACAGGGAAACATTCAGTACTTC.

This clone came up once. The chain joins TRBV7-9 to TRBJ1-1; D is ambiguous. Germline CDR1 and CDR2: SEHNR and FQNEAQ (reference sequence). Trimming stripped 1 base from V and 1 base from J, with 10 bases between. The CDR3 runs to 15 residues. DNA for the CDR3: TGTGCCAGCAGCTTAGACGAGGCCCCGAACACTGAAGCTTTCTTT. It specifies CASSLDEAPNTEAFF.